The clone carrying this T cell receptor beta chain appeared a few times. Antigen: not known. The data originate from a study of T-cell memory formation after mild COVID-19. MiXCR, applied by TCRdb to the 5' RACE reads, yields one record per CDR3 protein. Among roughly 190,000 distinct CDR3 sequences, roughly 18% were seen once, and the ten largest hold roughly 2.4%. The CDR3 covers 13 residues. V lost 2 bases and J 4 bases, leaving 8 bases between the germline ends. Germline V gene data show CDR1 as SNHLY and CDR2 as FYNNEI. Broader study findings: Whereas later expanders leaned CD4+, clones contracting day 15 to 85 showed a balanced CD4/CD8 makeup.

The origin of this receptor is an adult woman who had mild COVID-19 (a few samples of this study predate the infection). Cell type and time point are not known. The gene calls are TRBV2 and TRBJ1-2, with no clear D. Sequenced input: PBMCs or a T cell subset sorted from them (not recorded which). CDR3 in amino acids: CASSENSFYGYTF. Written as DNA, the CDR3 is TGTGCCAGCAGTGAAAACAGCTTCTATGGCTACACCTTC.